The 31 T cell receptor beta chains below come from one sample, sequenced in a study of identical twins. TCRdb fed the 5' RACE reads into MiXCR, producing one record per CDR3 protein. Among about 730,000 distinct CDR3 sequences listed, approximately 21% were seen once. These same data were also listed under a study on T cells expressing NK-cell markers.

The source material was PBMCs. Receptors were obtained from a woman in her late teens or twenties in good health.

This clonotype was detected a few times. J is TRBJ2-3 and V is TRBV5-5, with TRBD2 as a possible D gene (6 bases). The CDR3 consists of 16 residues. CDR1 and CDR2 from the germline V gene are SGHKS and YYEKEE (reference sequence). Trimming took off 3 bases at V and 2 bases at J, with 16 bases between the two ends. The CDR3 DNA reads TGTGCCAGCAGCTGGCAGGCGGGATTGGACACAGATACGCAGTATTTT. Protein product: CASSWQAGLDTDTQYF.

This clonotype occurred a few times. V is TRBV20-1 and J is TRBJ2-6; the D gene is possibly TRBD1 (5 bases). The V end lost 6 bases, the J end lost 1 base, and 10 bases lay between the germline ends. Germline V gives CDR1 DFQATT, CDR2 SNEGSKA (reference sequence). There are 14 residues in the CDR3. The CDR3 DNA follows: TGCAGTGCCCTCAGGGTTTCTGGGGCCAACGTCCTGACTTTC. Translating it yields CSALRVSGANVLTF.

V is TRBV18 and J is TRBJ1-2; D unresolved. The germline CDR1 and CDR2 sequences are KGHSH and LQKENI. The CDR3 loop spans 13 amino acids. Deletions cut 4 bases from V and 5 bases from J, with 11 bases between. In DNA form, the CDR3 reads TGTGCCAGCTCACTTTCTGACATGTATGGCTACACCTTC. This sequence encodes CASSLSDMYGYTF.

The chain recombines TRBV12-3 or TRBV12-4 with TRBJ2-3, with D possibly being TRBD1 (5 bases). The V end was cut by 5 bases, the J end by 5 bases, with 17 bases between. The CDR3 totals 15 residues. The CDR3 sequence is CASSPGNSLGDTQYF. The CDR3 coding sequence is TGTGCCAGCAGTCCAGGGAACTCTCTGGGAGATACGCAGTATTTT.

This clonotype was counted between two and nine times. The chain joins TRBV4-3 to TRBJ2-7; 10 nucleotides align to TRBD2. This CDR3 has 16 residues. Germline V gene data show CDR1 as LGHNA and CDR2 as YSLEER. V shed 2 bases and J 7 bases; nucleotides not matched to a gene: 11. The CDR3 sequence: CASSQYSSGSSGEQYF. The CDR3 coding sequence is TGCGCCAGCAGCCAATATTCTAGCGGGAGTTCGGGGGAGCAGTACTTC.

This chain joins TRBV7-2 and TRBJ2-7; 9 bases align to TRBD2. The CDR3 length is 15 residues. Germline V lookup: CDR1 SGHTA, CDR2 FQGNSA. V lost 5 bases to trimming and J lost 2 bases; unmatched junction nucleotides: 7. Here the CDR3 DNA reads TGTGCCAGCAGCCCATCTAGCGGGAATCCCTACGAGCAGTACTTC. Residues: CASSPSSGNPYEQYF.

The gene calls are TRBV20-1 and TRBJ2-1, with 7 positions matching TRBD2. The length of the CDR3 is 16 residues. Trimming removed 1 base from V and 1 base from J; junction bases left unmatched: 7. Per germline, CDR1 DFQATT and CDR2 SNEGSKA (reference sequence). The CDR3 coding sequence is TGCAGTGCTAGAGGGGTATCTAGCGGATCCTACAATGAGCAGTTCTTC. It specifies CSARGVSSGSYNEQFF.

This clonotype was seen a handful of times. The chain combines TRBV12-3 or TRBV12-4 with TRBJ1-5; D gene unclear. The CDR3 covers 12 residues. Trimming removed 6 bases from V and 2 bases from J, with 5 bases in between. CDR3 in amino acids: CASSIRNQPQHF. CDR3 bases: TGTGCCAGCAGCATCCGCAATCAGCCCCAGCATTTT.

V gene TRBV11-2 combines with J gene TRBJ2-7; D uncertain. Germline V CDR1 and CDR2: SGHAT, FQNNGV. CDR3 length: 17 amino acids. Trimming pared 3 bases from V and 3 bases from J, leaving 21 bases between. The CDR3 loop is CASSFPRWSRAFYEQYF. CDR3 sequence (DNA): TGTGCCAGCAGCTTTCCCCGTTGGAGCCGGGCCTTCTACGAGCAGTACTTC. The full variable domain, with the rest looked up from reference TRBV11-2 and TRBJ2-7, is EAGVAQSPRYKIIEKRQSVAFWCNPISGHATLYWYQQILGQGPKLLIQFQNNGVVDDSQLPKDRFSAERLKGVDSTLKIQPAKLEDSAVYLCASSFPRWSRAFYEQYFGPGTRLTVT.

The chain carries TRBV29-1 and TRBJ2-7; the match to TRBD1 covers 7 bases. The CDR3 consists of 12 residues. Germline lookup yields CDR1 SQVTM and CDR2 ANQGSEA. V lost 6 bases to trimming and J lost 7 bases; unmatched junction nucleotides: 9. For the CDR3, the DNA is TGCAGCGTCGCCGGGACAGTGGGGGAGCAGTACTTC. It is translated as CSVAGTVGEQYF.

As DNA, the CDR3 is TGCAGTGCTAAGGGGACGACTGGGTGGTACAATGAGCAGTTCTTC. It translates to CSAKGTTGWYNEQFF. The chain is built from TRBV20-1 and TRBJ2-1; TRBD1 or TRBD2 may be the D gene (5 bases each). Germline lookup yields CDR1 DFQATT and CDR2 SNEGSKA (reference sequence). This CDR3 region has 15 residues. Deletions cut 4 bases from V and 4 bases from J, with 17 bases between.

The chain uses TRBV5-1 and TRBJ2-1; no reliable D call. The germline V gene has CDR1 SGHRS and CDR2 YFSETQ. The ends were cut back, 4 bases at V and 0 bases at J, with 14 bases in the middle. The CDR3 covers 16 residues. The CDR3 sequence: CASSGSQTSSYNEQFF. The CDR3 bases are TGCGCCAGCAGCGGTTCTCAGACCTCCTCCTACAATGAGCAGTTCTTC.

V and J are TRBV20-1 and TRBJ2-5, with 7 bases that match TRBD2. Germline V gene sequence: CDR1 DFQATT, CDR2 SNEGSKA (reference sequence). Unmatched junction bases numbered 4, after V lost 6 bases and J lost 0 bases. The CDR3 extends over 13 amino acids. CDR3 nucleotides: TGCAGTGCAGGGCGGGGGTACCAAGAGACCCAGTACTTC. Amino acids: CSAGRGYQETQYF.

The rearrangement uses TRBV12-3 or TRBV12-4 and TRBJ2-7; 13 bases are shared with TRBD2. After removal of 6 bases from V and 5 bases from J, the junction contained 7 bases not matched to a gene. There are 15 residues in the CDR3. The CDR3 sequence: CASSTGLAGSDEQYF. The CDR3, as DNA: TGTGCCAGCAGCACGGGACTAGCGGGATCTGACGAGCAGTACTTC.

This clonotype was detected once. The rearrangement uses TRBV7-8 and TRBJ2-1, with TRBD2 matching over 9 bases. This CDR3 region has 18 residues. Germline V gene sequence: CDR1 SGHVS, CDR2 FQNEAQ. J gave up 7 bases and V 5 bases, and 18 bases lay outside the gene matches. CDR3 sequence: CASSLPKGAGGLRNEQFF. The CDR3, as DNA: TGTGCCAGCAGCCTCCCGAAGGGGGCGGGGGGGTTGAGGAATGAGCAGTTCTTC. The entire variable domain, with the rest obtained from reference TRBV7-8 and TRBJ2-1, is as follows: GAGVSQSPRYKVAKRGQDVALRCDPISGHVSLFWYQQALGQGPEFLTYFQNEAQLDKSGLPSDRFFAERPEGSVSTLKIQRTQQEDSAVYLCASSLPKGAGGLRNEQFFGPGTRLTVL.

This clonotype was counted between two and nine times. This chain uses TRBV4-2 with TRBJ1-6, with D maybe TRBD1 (5 bases). Germline loops: CDR1 LGHNA, CDR2 YNFKEQ. CDR3 size: 15 residues. Between the trimmed V and J ends, which lost 4 bases and 10 bases, there was a span of 17 bases. Here the CDR3 reads CASSPRPGEESPLHF. The CDR3 region has the DNA TGTGCCAGCAGCCCCCGCCCGGGGGAGGAGTCACCCCTCCACTTT.

This clonotype occurred a few times. CDR3 in DNA: TGTGCCAGCAGCTTGTCATCTTCCGCGGCTTTCTTT. This translates into CASSLSSSAAFF. The J gene is TRBJ1-1, the V gene TRBV5-8, with D hard to call. CDR1 and CDR2 (germline): SGHTS, YDEGEE. The V end lost 1 base, the J end lost 11 bases, and 12 bases lay between the germline ends. The CDR3 is made up of 12 amino acids.

This clonotype occurred a few times. V is TRBV4-3 and J is TRBJ2-3; 7 nucleotides match TRBD2. This CDR3 comprises 16 residues. Germline V gives CDR1 LGHNA, CDR2 YSLEER. Trimming took 6 bases from V and 0 from J; bases not matched to a gene: 9. The DNA for the CDR3 is TGCGCCAGCAGACGAAAAACAGCGGGGAGCACAGATACGCAGTATTTT. Amino acids: CASRRKTAGSTDTQYF.

This clonotype came up a few times. The CDR3 sequence: CASSQGTSGIWFDEQFF. CDR3 sequence (DNA): TGCGCCAGCAGCCAGGGGACTAGCGGGATATGGTTCGATGAGCAGTTCTTC. This rearrangement joins TRBV4-3 to TRBJ2-1; 13 bases are shared with TRBD2. The germline V gene encodes CDR1 LGHNA and CDR2 YSLEER. V was clipped by 3 bases and J by 8 bases; unmatched bases: 10. This CDR3 has 17 residues.

The J gene is TRBJ2-3, the V gene TRBV5-6; no reliable D call. Trimming removed 6 bases at V and 2 bases at J, with 16 bases between. Looked up from germline, CDR1 is SGHDT and CDR2 is YYEEEE. CDR3 length: 15 residues. CDR3 region: CASTSGSHYTDTQYF. CDR3 sequence (DNA): TGTGCCAGCACTTCCGGGTCTCATTACACAGATACGCAGTATTTT.

This clonotype showed up just a few times. The CDR3 DNA sequence: TGTGCCAGCAGTTACATGGGCTACAATGAGCAGTTCTTC. Its protein product is CASSYMGYNEQFF. The chain joins TRBV6-2 or TRBV6-3 to TRBJ2-1; D ambiguous. The V gene's germline CDR1 is MNHEY and CDR2 SVGEGT. Trimming shortened V by 2 bases and J by 3 bases, and 5 bases separated the two germline ends. This CDR3 region has 13 residues.

This clonotype was recorded at least ten times. The CDR3 coding sequence is TGTGCCAGCAGTCAGACAGGGACCACAGATACGCAGTATTTT. It codes for CASSQTGTTDTQYF. The chain combines TRBV12-3 or TRBV12-4 with TRBJ2-3; 7 nucleotides align to TRBD1. The CDR3 loop spans 14 amino acids. After removal of 5 bases from V and 2 bases from J, the junction contained 4 bases not matched to a gene.

J is TRBJ2-4 and V is TRBV20-1; D is possibly TRBD1 or TRBD2 (7 bases each). The germline V gene encodes CDR1 DFQATT and CDR2 SNEGSKA (reference sequence). Trimming took 6 bases from V and 6 from J, leaving 18 bases between them. CDR3 length equals 14 residues. CDR3 coding DNA: TGCAGTGCCGGAGACAGCAGGGGGGGAAACATTCAGTACTTC. Translated: CSAGDSRGGNIQYF.

The rearrangement links TRBV21-1 to TRBJ2-1. TRBV21-1 is a documented pseudogene. This CDR3 comprises 14 residues. The CDR3 sequence is CASSKVKSVNEQFF. The DNA for the CDR3 is TGTGCCAGCAGCAAAGTAAAGAGCGTTAATGAGCAGTTCTTC.

This clonotype was observed a few times. The chain carries TRBV5-4 and TRBJ2-7; D may correspond to TRBD1 or TRBD2 (6 bases each). V was trimmed by 4 bases and J by 7 bases, leaving 21 bases between them. Germline CDR1 and CDR2: SGHNT and YYREEE (reference sequence). CDR3 length equals 15 residues. CDR3 residues: CASSENGGPGGEQYF. The CDR3 region has the DNA TGTGCCAGCAGCGAGAACGGGGGCCCAGGAGGGGAGCAGTACTTC.

This clonotype was detected a few times. This rearrangement joins TRBV29-1 to TRBJ2-3; 7 bases are a match to TRBD2. The CDR3 consists of 14 residues. Per the germline V gene, CDR1 is SQVTM and CDR2 is ANQGSEA. V lost 4 bases to trimming and J lost 2 bases; unmatched junction nucleotides: 6. CDR3 in amino acids: CSVAGGHVTDTQYF. The CDR3 DNA follows: TGCAGCGTTGCGGGGGGTCACGTCACAGATACGCAGTATTTT.

The CDR3 spells CASSLGPNNQPQHF. The CDR3 DNA reads TGTGCCAGCAGCTTAGGCCCCAATAATCAGCCCCAGCATTTT. This rearrangement joins TRBV7-8 to TRBJ1-5, with D uncertain. This CDR3 region has 14 residues. Germline V gives CDR1 SGHVS, CDR2 FQNEAQ. Deletions cut 1 base from V and 4 bases from J, with 8 bases between.

This clonotype has a handful of counts. The rearrangement joins TRBV6-1 to TRBJ1-3; D is ambiguous. Trimming took off 6 bases at V and 2 bases at J, with 11 bases between the two ends. In germline, CDR1 is MNHNS, CDR2 SASEGT. CDR3 length: 14 residues. This chain's CDR3 is CASRDLAPGNTIYF. The CDR3 nucleotides read TGTGCCAGCAGAGACCTCGCCCCTGGAAACACCATATATTTT.

V usage is TRBV29-1 and J usage is TRBJ2-2, with a weak D call TRBD2 (5 bases). The CDR3 is 11 residues long. V shed 3 bases and J shed 6 bases, with 5 bases lying between them. Looked up from germline, CDR1 is SQVTM and CDR2 is ANQGSEA. CDR3 sequence: CSVEEAGELFF. CDR3 DNA sequence: TGCAGCGTTGAGGAGGCCGGGGAGCTGTTTTTT.

J is TRBJ2-1 and V is TRBV12-3 or TRBV12-4; D unresolved. CDR3 size: 12 residues. The ends were cut back, 6 bases at V and 5 bases at J, with 8 bases in the middle. The DNA of the CDR3 is TGTGCCAGCAGCCTAATACACAATGAGCAGTTCTTC. Its translation: CASSLIHNEQFF.

Many counts were recorded for this clonotype. The genes are TRBV20-1 and TRBJ2-5, with no clear D. CDR1 is DFQATT and CDR2 is SNEGSKA in the germline V gene (reference sequence). The CDR3 has 12 residues. V was shortened by 8 bases and J by 1 base, with 11 bases between the two germline ends. CDR3 in DNA: TGCAGTCCGCTTTGGCGCCAAGAGACCCAGTACTTC. Translating gives CSPLWRQETQYF.